These 25 T cell receptor beta chains originate from one sample sequenced in a study of T cell changes during pregnancy in multiple sclerosis. Sequenced by immunoSEQ multiplex PCR; TCRdb stores in-frame clones only, minus some. The table has around 50,000 clones, 90% to 95% seen once. The material sequenced was CD8+ T cells from peripheral blood mononuclear cells, taken in the second trimester of pregnancy. These receptors all come from a female donor with multiple sclerosis, enrolled in a pregnancy study.

This chain joins TRBV4-1 and TRBJ2-2, with 8 bases identical to TRBD1. The V and J ends lost 3 bases and 4 bases, in that order; junction bases with no gene match: 7. Germline V lookup: CDR1 MGHRA, CDR2 YSYEKL. The CDR3 is 16 amino acids. Here the CDR3 DNA reads TGCGCCAGCAGCCACCCAGGGGGCTTGGGCACCGGGGAGCTGTTTTTT. Translation gives CASSHPGGLGTGELFF.

The genes are TRBV14 and TRBJ2-7, with TRBD1 matching over 7 bases. Per the germline V gene, CDR1 is SGHDN and CDR2 is FVKESK. V shed 0 bases and J 0 bases; nucleotides not matched to a gene: 8. This CDR3 spans 17 amino acids. This CDR3 is CASSQDRSRGSSYEQYF. The DNA of the CDR3 is TGTGCCAGCAGCCAAGACCGGTCCAGGGGGTCCTCCTACGAGCAGTACTTC.

The chain has TRBV7-9 and TRBJ2-3, with 8 positions matching TRBD2. V was pared by 5 bases and J by 1 base, with 11 bases of the junction left unmatched. Germline loops: CDR1 SEHNR, CDR2 FQNEAQ (reference sequence). CDR3 length: 17 amino acids. For the CDR3, the DNA is TGTGCCAGCAGCAGACCCGGGACTAGGGAGCGCACAGATACGCAGTATTTT. Protein: CASSRPGTRERTDTQYF.

The chain couples TRBV7-9 to TRBJ2-7, with TRBD2 as a possible D gene (5 bases). This CDR3 is 13 amino acids long. Germline CDR1 and CDR2: SEHNR and FQNEAQ (reference sequence). The germline V and J ends were trimmed by 5 bases and 3 bases, with 11 bases remaining between them. CDR3 nucleotides: TGTGCCAGCAGCCCCGCGGGCTACTACGAGCAGTACTTC. It yields the protein CASSPAGYYEQYF.

This chain links TRBV5-3 with TRBJ1-2; the D is unclear. TRBV5-3 is labeled an ORF, and its function is uncertain. Trimming stripped 5 bases from V and 7 bases from J, with 21 bases between. This CDR3 contains 15 residues. The CDR3 loop is CARRYPLNERSGYTF. CDR3 bases: TGTGCCAGAAGATACCCCCTCAACGAACGGAGTGGCTACACCTTC.

This clone has just one count. The genes are TRBV4-1 and TRBJ2-1, with D uncertain. Trimming shortened V by 0 bases and J by 9 bases, and 12 bases separated the two germline ends. Looked up from germline, CDR1 is MGHRA and CDR2 is YSYEKL. CDR3 size: 14 residues. The CDR3 DNA reads TGCGCCAGCAGCCAAGAAAGTATGCGCTTTGAGCAGTTCTTC. It codes for CASSQESMRFEQFF.

The chain recombines TRBV29-1 with TRBJ1-2; TRBD1 might be the D (5 bases). Trimming left V 0 bases short and J 4 bases short, with 21 bases between. Germline CDR1 reads SQVTM; CDR2 reads ANQGSEA. CDR3 length equals 17 residues. CDR3 sequence: CSVEDKDKIRDLYGYTF. The CDR3 DNA is TGCAGCGTTGAAGATAAGGACAAAATAAGGGATCTCTATGGCTACACCTTC.

This clone appeared a single time. DNA for the CDR3: TGTGCCAGCTGGGGACAGGGCGACGAGCAGTACTTC. Encoded protein: CASWGQGDEQYF. The rearrangement links TRBV2 to TRBJ2-7; 9 bases line up with TRBD1. The V gene end was trimmed by 8 bases and the J gene end by 5 bases; junction bases not matched to a gene: 4. The germline CDR1 and CDR2 sequences are SNHLY and FYNNEI. The CDR3 is made up of 12 amino acids.

The chain has TRBV27 and TRBJ1-2; TRBD1 aligns across 7 bases. This CDR3 contains 15 residues. J gave up 4 bases and V 5 bases, and 10 bases lay outside the gene matches. Germline assignment: CDR1 MNHEY and CDR2 SMNVEV (reference sequence). In DNA form, the CDR3 reads TGTGCCAGCAGTCCGGGGACAGTCAAGGGCTATGGCTACACCTTC. This encodes CASSPGTVKGYGYTF.

The gene calls are TRBV28 and TRBJ2-3; TRBD1 is a possible D gene (5 bases). The V end was cut by 4 bases, the J end by 0 bases, with 14 bases between. The CDR3 is made up of 16 amino acids. Looked up from germline, CDR1 is MDHEN and CDR2 is SYDVKM. CDR3 in amino acids: CASSYPIAGSTDTQYF. The CDR3 nucleotides are TGTGCCAGCAGTTACCCCATTGCAGGGAGCACAGATACGCAGTATTTT.

This sequence joins TRBV5-8 and TRBJ2-6; maybe TRBD2 (6 bases). Germline assignment: CDR1 SGHTS and CDR2 YDEGEE. V dropped 3 bases and J dropped 3 bases, with 13 bases sitting between them. CDR3 length equals 16 residues. DNA of the CDR3: TGTGCCAGCAGCTGGAAGGGAGGAGGTGGGGCCAACGTCCTGACTTTC. This gives the protein CASSWKGGGGANVLTF. The full variable domain, rest sourced from reference TRBV5-8 and TRBJ2-6, is EAGVTQSPTHLIKTRGQQATLRCSPISGHTSVYWYQQALGLGLQFLLWYDEGEERNRGNFPPRFSGRQFPNYSSELNVNALELEDSALYLCASSWKGGGGANVLTFGAGSRLTVL.

V gene TRBV11-2 combines with J gene TRBJ1-4; the D gene is possibly TRBD1 (6 bases). Trimming shortened V by 2 bases and J by 8 bases, and 15 bases separated the two germline ends. The CDR3 contains 15 residues. Per germline, CDR1 SGHAT and CDR2 FQNNGV. This CDR3 reads CASSLSLGRGEKLFF. The CDR3 nucleotides read TGTGCCAGCAGCTTATCCCTGGGGAGGGGGGAAAAACTGTTTTTT. Complete variable domain (other parts from reference TRBV11-2 and TRBJ1-4): EAGVAQSPRYKIIEKRQSVAFWCNPISGHATLYWYQQILGQGPKLLIQFQNNGVVDDSQLPKDRFSAERLKGVDSTLKIQPAKLEDSAVYLCASSLSLGRGEKLFFGSGTQLSVL.

This chain joins TRBV14 and TRBJ2-3; maybe TRBD2 (7 bases). CDR1 is SGHDN, CDR2 FVKESK, per germline. This CDR3 contains 14 residues. The V end lost 2 bases, the J end lost 6 bases, and 12 bases lay between the germline ends. The CDR3 DNA is TGTGCCAGCAGCCAACGGGGGGCTAGTGATACGCAGTATTTT. Encoded protein: CASSQRGASDTQYF.

This rearrangement joins TRBV6-5 to TRBJ2-7; the match to TRBD1 covers 10 bases. Germline assignment: CDR1 MNHEY and CDR2 SVGAGI. This CDR3 spans 15 amino acids. V dropped 6 bases and J dropped 2; count of bases not matched to a gene: 7. This CDR3 reads CASRTPGQGTYEQYF. As DNA, the CDR3 is TGTGCCAGCAGAACGCCGGGACAGGGGACCTACGAGCAGTACTTC.

This chain connects TRBV28 to TRBJ2-7; possible D gene TRBD1, 7 bases. Germline-derived CDR1 and CDR2 are MDHEN and SYDVKM. The CDR3 has 15 residues. The V end lost 6 bases, the J end lost 4 bases, and 19 bases lay between the germline ends. The CDR3 loop reads CASSGGWDSAYEQYF. The CDR3 nucleotides read TGTGCCAGCAGCGGGGGATGGGACAGTGCTTACGAGCAGTACTTC.

The rearrangement uses TRBV2 and TRBJ2-2; D possibly corresponds to TRBD2 (6 bases). V lost 7 bases, J lost 7 bases, and 10 bases lay in between. CDR1 is SNHLY and CDR2 is FYNNEI in the germline V gene. There are 12 residues in the CDR3. The CDR3 here is CASKGGVGELFF. CDR3 DNA: TGTGCCAGCAAAGGCGGGGTCGGGGAGCTGTTTTTT.

The chain recombines TRBV27 with TRBJ1-2, with TRBD1 as a possible D gene (5 bases). This CDR3 spans 16 amino acids. Trimming stripped 0 bases from V and 4 bases from J, with 15 bases between. Germline loops: CDR1 MNHEY, CDR2 SMNVEV (reference sequence). The CDR3 loop is CASSLSPGAGVYGYTF. The CDR3 DNA reads as TGTGCCAGCAGTTTATCCCCTGGGGCTGGGGTCTATGGCTACACCTTC.

The chain joins TRBV19 to TRBJ2-3; D is unresolved. Trimming shortened V by 5 bases and J by 2 bases, and 14 bases separated the two germline ends. CDR3 size: 15 residues. Germline CDR1 is LNHDA and CDR2 is SQIVND (reference sequence). The CDR3 nucleotides read TGTGCCAGTAGTTTTATTTCAGGTATCACAGATACGCAGTATTTT. The encoded protein is CASSFISGITDTQYF.

This sequence joins TRBV28 and TRBJ1-5, with a tentative D call TRBD1 (6 bases). Between the trimmed V and J ends, which lost 6 bases and 3 bases, there was a span of 15 bases. The germline CDR1 and CDR2 sequences are MDHEN and SYDVKM. CDR3 length equals 15 residues. CDR3: CASSRNGQTNQPQHF. In nucleotides, the CDR3 is TGTGCCAGCAGCAGAAACGGACAGACCAATCAGCCCCAGCATTTT.

This clone was seen only once. This sequence joins TRBV29-1 and TRBJ2-3; possibly TRBD1 for D (5 bases). The CDR3 is 16 amino acids. CDR1 and CDR2 from the germline V gene are SQVTM and ANQGSEA. V was shortened by 2 bases and J by 2 bases, with 17 bases between the two germline ends. The CDR3 here is CSVETGQWADTDTQYF. For the CDR3, the DNA is TGCAGCGTTGAAACCGGACAATGGGCGGACACAGATACGCAGTATTTT.

This clone has a single count. The chain carries TRBV18 and TRBJ2-2, with 13 bases aligning to TRBD2. V shed 2 bases, J shed 6 bases, and the junction held 6 bases outside the gene matches. This CDR3 contains 17 residues. CDR1 is KGHSH, CDR2 LQKENI, per germline. CDR3 DNA: TGTGCCAGCTCACCAATTGGAGGACTAGCGGGAGCCGGGGAGCTGTTTTTT. Translating it yields CASSPIGGLAGAGELFF.

V gene TRBV2 combines with J gene TRBJ2-2; the match to TRBD2 covers 10 bases. Germline V gives CDR1 SNHLY, CDR2 FYNNEI. The CDR3 has 17 residues. Unmatched junction bases numbered 15, after V lost 7 bases and J lost 7 bases. CDR3 DNA: TGTGCCAGCAAGTTCCCACGAGCTAGCGGGGGAGGCGGGGAGCTGTTTTTT. Translated, it gives CASKFPRASGGGGELFF.

The V gene is TRBV5-4, the J gene TRBJ1-2; a weak D match, TRBD1 (6 bases). Germline V lookup: CDR1 SGHNT, CDR2 YYREEE (reference sequence). This CDR3 has 15 amino acids. V was shortened by 0 bases and J by 6 bases, with 15 bases between the two germline ends. CDR3 DNA: TGTGCCAGCAGCTTGGAGGGACATCCTCCGGATGGCTACACCTTC. The encoded protein is CASSLEGHPPDGYTF.

This clone occurred once. The chain carries TRBV7-3 and TRBJ2-7; D may be TRBD2 (7 bases). Deletions cut 5 bases from V and 4 bases from J, with 18 bases between. This CDR3 comprises 15 residues. The germline V gene has CDR1 SGHTA and CDR2 FQGTGA. CDR3 DNA: TGTGCCAGCAGCGTTGACAGGTGGGGAGGGTACGAGCAGTACTTC. It yields the protein CASSVDRWGGYEQYF.

This clone has just a few counts. The rearrangement uses TRBV28 and TRBJ2-7, with TRBD1 as a possible D gene (6 bases). The CDR3 covers 12 residues. Trimming took 3 bases from V and 9 from J, leaving 12 bases between them. Germline CDR1 MDHEN, CDR2 SYDVKM. CDR3 protein: CASSFGQPRQYF. As DNA, the CDR3 is TGTGCCAGCAGTTTCGGACAGCCGAGGCAGTACTTC.